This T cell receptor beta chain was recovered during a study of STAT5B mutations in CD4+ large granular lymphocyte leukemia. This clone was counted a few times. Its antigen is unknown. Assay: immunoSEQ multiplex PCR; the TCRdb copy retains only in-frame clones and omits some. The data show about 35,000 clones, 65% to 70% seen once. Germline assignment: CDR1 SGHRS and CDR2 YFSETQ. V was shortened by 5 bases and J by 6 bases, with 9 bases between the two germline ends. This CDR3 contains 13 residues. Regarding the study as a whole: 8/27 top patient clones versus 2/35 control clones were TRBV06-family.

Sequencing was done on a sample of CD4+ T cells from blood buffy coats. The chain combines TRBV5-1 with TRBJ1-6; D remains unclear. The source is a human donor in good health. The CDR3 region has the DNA TGCGCCAGCAGTCTACAGTCTAATTCACCCCTCCACTTT. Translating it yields CASSLQSNSPLHF.